The rows below give T cell receptor beta chains drawn from one sample of a study of T cells in Graves' hyperthyroidism and ophthalmopathy. Each CDR3 protein gets one entry after TCRdb re-called the multiplex PCR reads with MiXCR. The sample records 360,000 or so distinct CDR3 sequences, 12% to 15% being singletons. The sample consisted of blood. The receptor set was obtained from a woman aged 60-70 years with Graves' ophthalmopathy. Each CDR3 is given without its conserved first and last residue. Each record gives: V gene, CDR3 protein.

TRBV19 | ASSKALDQPQH
TRBV5-6 | ASSLGWDRVNIQY
TRBV6-1 | ASSQPQFGNEQF
TRBV4-1 | ASSQVPVSGTDTQY
TRBV20-1 | SASSLDPLYEQF
TRBV19 | ASSTRSGQLGYNEQF
TRBV2 | ASSRQGSLGYT
TRBV15 | ATSRVKGREEKLF
TRBV18 | ASSPSQGAGEKLF
TRBV24-1 | ATSDTSGQTYNEQF
TRBV7-7 | ASSPNSGPDKGQY
TRBV20-1 | SARDSANQPQH
TRBV28 | ASNSGSGFGNIQY
TRBV7-7 | ASSLDRAGGQETQY
TRBV5-1 | ASSLSGITDTQY
TRBV20-1 | SVSALPGGSPDTQY
TRBV5-1 | ASSSGTSAYEQY
TRBV11-3 | ASSLGILAGVDNEQF
TRBV7-6 | ASQKHPSSYEQY
TRBV5-1 | ASSFSGIYEQY
TRBV9 | ASSVGTGEETQY
TRBV27 | ASSRNLGAAGDSPLH
TRBV5-1 | ASSSTSGFYNEQF
TRBV20-1 | SARFASGTYEQY
TRBV20-1 | SARDLAGVPDTQY
TRBV6-1 | ASKGAGLAGGEQF
TRBV27 | ASSPSRIQGQTQY
TRBV3-1 | ASSPRDNEQF
TRBV7-8 | ASSSEGAHTEAF
TRBV10-1 | ASSESGTGGRETQY
TRBV9 | ASSKLAGRTDTQY
TRBV20-1 | SAREGTYEQY
TRBV24-1 | ATSSRGYGYT
TRBV27 | ASSPGLAGVFGEQF
TRBV28 | ASSFRGGTEGSYEQY
TRBV7-9 | ASSPLAGVDNEQF
TRBV5-5 | ASSIRDRGPTGELF
TRBV2 | ASSKRQPGRGTEAF
TRBV15 | ATSRDLGLAEETQY
TRBV7-9 | ASSLAQDSYEQY
TRBV19 | ASSRQDPYYGYT
TRBV28 | ASSSGLAGAISYNEQF
TRBV6-1 | ASSELLFANTGELF
TRBV29-1 | SVFGPKNTEAF
TRBV20-1 | SAAQRGSGYLTTDTQY
TRBV7-9 | ASSGRKTLYEQY
TRBV6-2/TRBV6-3 | ASSYLAGGDEQY
TRBV5-1 | ASSLWSRGNTEAF